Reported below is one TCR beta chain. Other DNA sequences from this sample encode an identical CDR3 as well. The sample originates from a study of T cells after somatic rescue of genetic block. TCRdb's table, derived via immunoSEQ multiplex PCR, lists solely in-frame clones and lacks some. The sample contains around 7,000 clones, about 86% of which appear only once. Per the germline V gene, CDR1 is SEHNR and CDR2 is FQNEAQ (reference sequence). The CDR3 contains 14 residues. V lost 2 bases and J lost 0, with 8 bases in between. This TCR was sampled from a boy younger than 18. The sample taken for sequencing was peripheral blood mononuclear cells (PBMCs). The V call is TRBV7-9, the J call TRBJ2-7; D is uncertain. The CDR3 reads CASSLPGSSYEQYF. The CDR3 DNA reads TGTGCCAGCAGCTTACCTGGCAGCTCCTACGAGCAGTACTTC.